The 15 T cell receptor beta chains below all came from one sample that was sequenced in a study of vaccination and CD4 T cells after COVID-19. Specified treatment: roughly ten-day PBMC culture with coronavirus spike peptide pools or control peptides (ViraFEST assay). Cultured CD4+ T cell DNA was sequenced using the Oncomine TCR Beta short-read assay. TCRdb reprocessed the PCR reads with MiXCR, giving one entry per CDR3 protein. This table has 6,500 to 9,500 distinct CDR3 sequences, just under 55% appearing once. These receptors' targets are unknown. Source material: CD4+ T cells from blood, cultured in vitro. Receptors were obtained from a human donor who had recovered from COVID-19.

The chain combines TRBV6-1 with TRBJ2-3, with 8 bases lining up with TRBD2. V lost 6 bases, J lost 4 bases, and 9 bases stayed unmatched. This CDR3 spans 15 amino acids. CDR1 and CDR2 from the germline V gene are MNHNS and SASEGT. This CDR3 is CASRNSGVRPDTQYF. The CDR3 region has the DNA TGTGCCAGCAGGAATAGCGGGGTCAGACCAGATACGCAGTATTTT.

The rearrangement joins TRBV23-1 to TRBJ1-5; unclear D gene. TRBV23-1 is assigned to the ORF class and has an uncertain function. Trimming cost V 2 bases and J 4 bases, with 9 bases left between them. The CDR3 extends over 14 amino acids. In DNA form, the CDR3 reads TGCGCCAGCAGTCAAGTTGGAGGGAATCAGCCCCAGCATTTT. This translates into CASSQVGGNQPQHF.

This clonotype was observed a few times. The chain joins TRBV7-2 to TRBJ1-2; TRBD1 agrees at 7 bases. J lost 4 bases, V lost 5 bases, and 16 bases had no gene match. This CDR3 spans 17 amino acids. The germline gives CDR1 SGHTA, CDR2 FQGNSA. The CDR3 sequence: CASSQEGWGQSSYGYTF. The CDR3 nucleotides are TGTGCCAGCAGCCAAGAGGGGTGGGGACAGAGTTCCTATGGCTACACCTTC.

The J gene is TRBJ1-2, the V gene TRBV18; TRBD1 is a possible D gene (6 bases). V gave up 8 bases and J gave up 2 bases, with 12 bases separating them. The CDR3 spans 13 residues. The V gene's germline CDR1 is KGHSH and CDR2 LQKENI. The CDR3 DNA follows: TGTGCCAGCACTGAAGACAGGAACTATGGCTACACCTTC. It is translated as CASTEDRNYGYTF.

The V gene is TRBV30, the J gene TRBJ1-2, with D possibly being TRBD1 (5 bases). The V and J ends lost 1 base and 6 bases respectively, with 12 bases between them. Germline loops: CDR1 GTSNPN, CDR2 SVGIG (reference sequence). CDR3 length: 13 residues. DNA for the CDR3: TGTGCCTGGAGTGAGCTGAGGGACGATGGCTACACCTTC. It specifies CAWSELRDDGYTF.

The rearrangement uses TRBV10-3 and TRBJ2-1; tentative D call: TRBD1 (5 bases). Trimming pared 0 bases from V and 7 bases from J, leaving 16 bases between. CDR3 length: 16 residues. Germline V lookup: CDR1 ENHRY, CDR2 SYGVKD. CDR3 loop: CAISESTGRAENEQFF. As DNA, the CDR3 is TGTGCCATCAGTGAGTCGACGGGCAGGGCAGAGAATGAGCAGTTCTTC.

The rearrangement links TRBV7-9 to TRBJ2-2, with D possibly being TRBD2 (5 bases). The ends were cut back, 5 bases at V and 4 bases at J, with 23 bases in the middle. The CDR3 extends over 18 amino acids. Germline V gene data show CDR1 as SEHNR and CDR2 as FQNEAQ (reference sequence). CDR3 sequence: CASSGDSDLRFGTGELFF. The DNA for the CDR3 is TGTGCCAGCAGCGGTGATAGCGATCTAAGGTTCGGCACCGGGGAGCTGTTTTTT.

The count of this clonotype is one. The rearrangement links TRBV7-8 to TRBJ2-6; 7 bases are shared with TRBD1. This CDR3 is built from 15 residues. The germline V gene has CDR1 SGHVS and CDR2 FQNEAQ. The V gene end was trimmed by 4 bases and the J gene end by 1 base; junction bases not matched to a gene: 1. Written as DNA, the CDR3 is TGTGCCAGCAGCTCGGGACAGTCTGGGGCCAACGTCCTGACTTTC. It translates to CASSSGQSGANVLTF. The whole variable domain, filled in from reference TRBV7-8 and TRBJ2-6, reads GAGVSQSPRYKVAKRGQDVALRCDPISGHVSLFWYQQALGQGPEFLTYFQNEAQLDKSGLPSDRFFAERPEGSVSTLKIQRTQQEDSAVYLCASSSGQSGANVLTFGAGSRLTVL.

This clonotype was counted between two and nine times. The rearrangement uses TRBV20-1 and TRBJ1-5; no definite D call. V was cut by 6 bases and J by 2 bases, with 14 bases left in between. The germline V gene has CDR1 DFQATT and CDR2 SNEGSKA (reference sequence). The CDR3 covers 14 residues. The CDR3 loop reads CSARLRVGNQPQHF. The CDR3 DNA follows: TGCAGTGCCCGCCTTAGGGTGGGCAATCAGCCCCAGCATTTT.

The table lists this clonotype with a count of one. The gene calls are TRBV2 and TRBJ2-7, with D unresolved. Trimming cost V 8 bases and J 4 bases, with 12 bases left between them. The germline CDR1 and CDR2 sequences are SNHLY and FYNNEI. The CDR3 is 12 residues long. CDR3 protein: CASGTERYEQYF. DNA for the CDR3: TGTGCCAGCGGTACAGAACGTTACGAGCAGTACTTC.

This sequence joins TRBV5-1 and TRBJ2-2; TRBD1 agrees at 12 bases. This CDR3 has 16 residues. J gave up 7 bases and V 0 bases, and 4 bases lay outside the gene matches. The germline CDR1 and CDR2 sequences are SGHRS and YFSETQ. The DNA of the CDR3 is TGCGCCAGCAGCTTGGCCGGGACAGGGGGCAACGGGGAGCTGTTTTTT. It translates to CASSLAGTGGNGELFF. The full variable domain, with the rest looked up from reference TRBV5-1 and TRBJ2-2, is KAGVTQTPRYLIKTRGQQVTLSCSPISGHRSVSWYQQTPGQGLQFLFEYFSETQRNKGNFPGRFSGRQFSNSRSEMNVSTLELGDSALYLCASSLAGTGGNGELFFGEGSRLTVL.

The chain couples TRBV6-5 to TRBJ2-3; 7 bases match TRBD1. The CDR3 sequence is 14 residues long. Trimming at V came to 4 bases and at J to 0 bases, leaving 1 base not matched to a gene. Germline CDR1 reads MNHEY; CDR2 reads SVGAGI. The CDR3 DNA follows: TGTGCCAGCAGTTCGACAGGGAGCACAGATACGCAGTATTTT. Residues: CASSSTGSTDTQYF.

This rearrangement joins TRBV11-3 to TRBJ2-7, with D possibly matching TRBD1 (6 bases). The V gene's germline CDR1 is SGHNT and CDR2 YENEEA. V dropped 4 bases and J dropped 7 bases, with 23 bases sitting between them. The CDR3 spans 16 residues. The CDR3 nucleotides are TGTGCCAGCAGCTCAACAGGGCTTAAAGGTGTGAATGAGCAGTACTTC. This encodes CASSSTGLKGVNEQYF.

This clonotype occurred a few times. This rearrangement joins TRBV19 to TRBJ2-4; a weak D match, TRBD1 (6 bases). From germline, CDR1 is LNHDA and CDR2 SQIVND (reference sequence). The CDR3 length is 14 residues. Trimming left V 5 bases short and J 6 bases short, with 14 bases between. This CDR3 reads CASSGDQGRNIQYF. CDR3 sequence (DNA): TGTGCCAGTAGTGGGGATCAGGGGAGAAACATTCAGTACTTC.

About this clonotype: The junction shows a germline mismatch at one end, possibly a read error. The chain joins TRBV7-7 to TRBJ1-4; D unclear. Germline CDR1 is SSHAT and CDR2 is FNYEAQ (reference sequence). The CDR3 runs 15 residues. The CDR3 loop reads CASSLGRSTNEKLFF. CDR3 sequence (DNA): TGTGCTAGCAGCTTAGGTCGGTCAACTAATGAAAAACTGTTTTTT.